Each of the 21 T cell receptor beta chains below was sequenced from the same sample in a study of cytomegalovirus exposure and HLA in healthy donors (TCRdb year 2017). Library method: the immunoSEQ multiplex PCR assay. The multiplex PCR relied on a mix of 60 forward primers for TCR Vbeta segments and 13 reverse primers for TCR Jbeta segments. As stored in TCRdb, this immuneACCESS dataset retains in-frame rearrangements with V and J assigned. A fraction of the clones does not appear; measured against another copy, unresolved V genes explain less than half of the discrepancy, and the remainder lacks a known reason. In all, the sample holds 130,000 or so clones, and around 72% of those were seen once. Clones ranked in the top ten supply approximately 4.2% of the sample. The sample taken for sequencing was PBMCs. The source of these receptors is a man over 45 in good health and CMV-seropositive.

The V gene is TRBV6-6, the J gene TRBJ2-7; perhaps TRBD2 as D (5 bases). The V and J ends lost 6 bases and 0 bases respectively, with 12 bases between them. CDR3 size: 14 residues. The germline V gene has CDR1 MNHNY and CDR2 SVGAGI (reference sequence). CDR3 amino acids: CASSDRESSYEQYF. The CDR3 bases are TGTGCCAGCAGCGACCGGGAAAGCTCCTACGAGCAGTACTTC.

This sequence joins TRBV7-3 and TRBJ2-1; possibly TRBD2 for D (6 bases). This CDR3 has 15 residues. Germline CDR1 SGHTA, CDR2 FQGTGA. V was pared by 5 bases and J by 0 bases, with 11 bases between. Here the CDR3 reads CASSPPSASYNEQFF. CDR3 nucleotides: TGTGCCAGCAGCCCCCCTAGCGCCTCCTACAATGAGCAGTTCTTC.

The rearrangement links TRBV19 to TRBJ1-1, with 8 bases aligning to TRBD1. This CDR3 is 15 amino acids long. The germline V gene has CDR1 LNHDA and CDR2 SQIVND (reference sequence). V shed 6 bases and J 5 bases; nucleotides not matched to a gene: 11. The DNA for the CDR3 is TGTGCCAGTAGATCCGGACAGGGAAGGCATACTGAAGCTTTCTTT. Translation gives CASRSGQGRHTEAFF.

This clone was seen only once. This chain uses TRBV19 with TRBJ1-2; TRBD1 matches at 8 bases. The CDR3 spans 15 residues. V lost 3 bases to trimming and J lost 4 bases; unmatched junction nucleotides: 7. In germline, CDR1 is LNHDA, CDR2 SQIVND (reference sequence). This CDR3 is CASSMRGQEGYGYTF. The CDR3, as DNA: TGTGCCAGTAGTATGAGGGGACAGGAGGGCTATGGCTACACCTTC. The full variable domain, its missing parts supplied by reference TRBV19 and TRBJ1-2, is DGGITQSPKYLFRKEGQNVTLSCEQNLNHDAMYWYRQDPGQGLRLIYYSQIVNDFQKGDIAEGYSVSREKKESFPLTVTSAQKNPTAFYLCASSMRGQEGYGYTFGSGTRLTVV.

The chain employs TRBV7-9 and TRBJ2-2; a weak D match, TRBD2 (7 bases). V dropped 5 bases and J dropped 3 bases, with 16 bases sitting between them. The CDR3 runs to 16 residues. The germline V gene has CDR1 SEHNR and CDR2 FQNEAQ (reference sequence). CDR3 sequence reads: CASSPGGRLYTGELFF. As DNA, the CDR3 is TGTGCCAGCAGCCCGGGGGGCAGACTCTACACCGGGGAGCTGTTTTTT.

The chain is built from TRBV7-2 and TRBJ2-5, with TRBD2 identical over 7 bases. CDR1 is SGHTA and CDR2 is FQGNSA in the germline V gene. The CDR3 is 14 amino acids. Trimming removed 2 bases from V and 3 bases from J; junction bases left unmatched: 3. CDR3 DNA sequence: TGTGCCAGCAGCTTAATGGGGGGGAAAGAGACCCAGTACTTC. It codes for CASSLMGGKETQYF.

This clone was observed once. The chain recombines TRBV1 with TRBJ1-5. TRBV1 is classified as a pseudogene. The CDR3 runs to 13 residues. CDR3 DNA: TGCACCAGCAGCCCCGAGAGGAATCAGCCCCAGCATTTT. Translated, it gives CTSSPERNQPQHF.

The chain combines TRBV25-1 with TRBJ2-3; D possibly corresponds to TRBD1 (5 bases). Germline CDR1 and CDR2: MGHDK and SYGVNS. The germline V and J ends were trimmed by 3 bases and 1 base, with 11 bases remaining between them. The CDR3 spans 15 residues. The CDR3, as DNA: TGTGCCAGCAGTGAGGGGCTCATCCGCACAGATACGCAGTATTTT. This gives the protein CASSEGLIRTDTQYF.

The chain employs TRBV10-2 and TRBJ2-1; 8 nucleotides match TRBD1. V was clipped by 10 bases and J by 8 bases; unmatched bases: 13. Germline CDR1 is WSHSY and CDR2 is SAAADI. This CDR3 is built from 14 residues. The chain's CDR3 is CATDANRGLDEQFF. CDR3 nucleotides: TGCGCCACCGACGCAAACAGGGGGTTGGATGAGCAGTTCTTC.

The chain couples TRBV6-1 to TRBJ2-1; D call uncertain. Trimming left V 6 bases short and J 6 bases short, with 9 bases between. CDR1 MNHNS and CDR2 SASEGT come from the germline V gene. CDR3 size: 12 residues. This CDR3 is CASREPRNEQFF. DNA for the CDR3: TGTGCCAGCAGAGAGCCGCGCAATGAGCAGTTCTTC.

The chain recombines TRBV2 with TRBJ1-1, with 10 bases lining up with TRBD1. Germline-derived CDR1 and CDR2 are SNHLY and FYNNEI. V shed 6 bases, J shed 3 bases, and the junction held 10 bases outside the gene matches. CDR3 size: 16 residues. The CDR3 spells CASRLGTGAAYTEAFF. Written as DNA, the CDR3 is TGTGCCAGCAGATTAGGGACAGGGGCCGCTTACACTGAAGCTTTCTTT.

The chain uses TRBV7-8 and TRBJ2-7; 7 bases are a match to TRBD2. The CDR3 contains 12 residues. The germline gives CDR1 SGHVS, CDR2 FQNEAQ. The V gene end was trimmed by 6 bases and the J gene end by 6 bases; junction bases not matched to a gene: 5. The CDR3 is CASSRGGVEQYF. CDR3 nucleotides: TGTGCCAGCAGTCGGGGAGGGGTCGAGCAGTACTTC.

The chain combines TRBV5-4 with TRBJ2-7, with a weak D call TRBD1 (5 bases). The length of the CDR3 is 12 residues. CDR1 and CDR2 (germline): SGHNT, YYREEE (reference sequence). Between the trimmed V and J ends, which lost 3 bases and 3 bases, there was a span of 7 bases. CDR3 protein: CASSSRDYEQYF. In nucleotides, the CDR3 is TGTGCCAGCAGCTCCAGGGACTACGAGCAGTACTTC.

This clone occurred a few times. The CDR3 region has the DNA TGTGCCAGCAGCTTAACCGGGACTAGCGGGATTACCGGGGAGCTGTTTTTT. This gives the protein CASSLTGTSGITGELFF. This rearrangement joins TRBV7-3 to TRBJ2-2, with 13 positions matching TRBD2. CDR1 is SGHTA and CDR2 is FQGTGA in the germline V gene. The V gene end was trimmed by 0 bases and the J gene end by 5 bases; junction bases not matched to a gene: 3. The CDR3 is made up of 17 amino acids.

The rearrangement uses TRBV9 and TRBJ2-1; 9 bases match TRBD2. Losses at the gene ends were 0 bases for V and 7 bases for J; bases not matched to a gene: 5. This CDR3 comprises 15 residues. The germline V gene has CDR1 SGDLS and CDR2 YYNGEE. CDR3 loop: CASSVGLAGRNEQFF. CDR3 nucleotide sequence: TGTGCCAGCAGCGTAGGTCTAGCGGGACGTAATGAGCAGTTCTTC.

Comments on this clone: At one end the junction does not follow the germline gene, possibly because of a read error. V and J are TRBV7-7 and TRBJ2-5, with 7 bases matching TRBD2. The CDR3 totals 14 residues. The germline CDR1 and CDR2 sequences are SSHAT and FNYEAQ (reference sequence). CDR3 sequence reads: CASSYAGRQETQYF. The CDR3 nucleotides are TGTGCTAGCAGCTACGCCGGGAGGCAGGAGACCCAGTACTTC.

Here the CDR3 DNA reads TGTGCCAGCAGAGGGGACAGTCACAACACCGGGGAGCTGTTTTTT. Translated: CASRGDSHNTGELFF. V is TRBV2 and J is TRBJ2-2; 7 bases agree with TRBD1. V trimming: 6 bases; J trimming: 2 bases; junction bases outside the gene matches: 6. From germline, CDR1 is SNHLY and CDR2 FYNNEI. This CDR3 contains 15 residues.

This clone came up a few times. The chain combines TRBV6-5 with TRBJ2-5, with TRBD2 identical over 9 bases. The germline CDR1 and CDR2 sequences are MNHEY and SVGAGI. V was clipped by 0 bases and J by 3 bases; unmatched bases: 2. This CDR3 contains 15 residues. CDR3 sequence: CASSYSVAGEETQYF. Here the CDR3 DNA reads TGTGCCAGCAGTTACTCCGTAGCGGGGGAAGAGACCCAGTACTTC.

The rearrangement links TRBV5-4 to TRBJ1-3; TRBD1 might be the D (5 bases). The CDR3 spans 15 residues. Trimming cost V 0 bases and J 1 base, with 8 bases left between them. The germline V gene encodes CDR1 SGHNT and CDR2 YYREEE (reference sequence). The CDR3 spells CASSLGGRSGNTIYF. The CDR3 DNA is TGTGCCAGCAGCTTGGGGGGCAGGTCTGGAAACACCATATATTTT.

The CDR3 here is CASSQTGISYEQYF. CDR3 nucleotide sequence: TGTGCCAGCAGCCAGACAGGAATATCCTACGAGCAGTACTTC. The rearrangement uses TRBV14 and TRBJ2-7, with D possibly being TRBD1 (6 bases). The V end was cut by 3 bases, the J end by 1 base, with 10 bases between. The CDR3 covers 14 residues. Germline CDR1 SGHDN, CDR2 FVKESK.

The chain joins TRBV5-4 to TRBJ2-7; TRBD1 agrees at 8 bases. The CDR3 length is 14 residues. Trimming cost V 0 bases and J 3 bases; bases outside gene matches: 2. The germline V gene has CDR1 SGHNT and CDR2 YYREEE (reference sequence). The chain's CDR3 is CASSLAGQVYEQYF. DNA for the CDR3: TGTGCCAGCAGCTTGGCGGGACAGGTCTACGAGCAGTACTTC.